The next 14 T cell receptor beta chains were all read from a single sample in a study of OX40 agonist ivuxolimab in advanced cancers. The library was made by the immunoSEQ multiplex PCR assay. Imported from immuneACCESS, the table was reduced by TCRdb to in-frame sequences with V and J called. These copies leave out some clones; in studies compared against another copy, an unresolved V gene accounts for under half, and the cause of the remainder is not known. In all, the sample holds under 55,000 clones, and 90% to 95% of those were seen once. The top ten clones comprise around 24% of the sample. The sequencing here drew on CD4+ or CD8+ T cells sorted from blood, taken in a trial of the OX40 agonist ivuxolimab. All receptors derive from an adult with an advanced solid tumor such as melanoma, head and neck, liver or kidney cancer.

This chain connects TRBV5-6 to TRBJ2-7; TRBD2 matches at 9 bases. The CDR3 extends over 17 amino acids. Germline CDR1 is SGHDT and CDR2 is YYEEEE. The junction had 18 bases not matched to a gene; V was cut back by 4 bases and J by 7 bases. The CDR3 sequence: CASSPTSSGSGRGEQYF. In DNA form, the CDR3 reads TGTGCCAGCAGCCCGACCTCATCGGGTAGCGGGAGAGGGGAGCAGTACTTC.

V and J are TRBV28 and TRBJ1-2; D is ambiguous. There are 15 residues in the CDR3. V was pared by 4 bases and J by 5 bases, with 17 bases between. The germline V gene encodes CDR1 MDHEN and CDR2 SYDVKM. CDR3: CASSSLAGLWYGYTF. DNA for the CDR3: TGTGCCAGCAGTTCACTCGCCGGGCTTTGGTATGGCTACACCTTC.

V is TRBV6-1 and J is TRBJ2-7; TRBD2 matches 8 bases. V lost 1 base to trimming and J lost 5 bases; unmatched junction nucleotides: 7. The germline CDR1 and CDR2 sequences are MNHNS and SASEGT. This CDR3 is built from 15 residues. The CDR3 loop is CASSEDWTSMDEQYF. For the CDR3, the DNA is TGTGCCAGCAGTGAAGACTGGACTAGCATGGACGAGCAGTACTTC.

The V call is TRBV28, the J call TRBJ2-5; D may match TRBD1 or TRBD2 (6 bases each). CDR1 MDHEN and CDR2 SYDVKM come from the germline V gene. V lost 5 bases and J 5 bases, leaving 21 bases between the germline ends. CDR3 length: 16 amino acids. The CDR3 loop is CASSPWTVTGVETQYF. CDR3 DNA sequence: TGTGCCAGCAGTCCTTGGACAGTAACGGGGGTGGAGACCCAGTACTTC.

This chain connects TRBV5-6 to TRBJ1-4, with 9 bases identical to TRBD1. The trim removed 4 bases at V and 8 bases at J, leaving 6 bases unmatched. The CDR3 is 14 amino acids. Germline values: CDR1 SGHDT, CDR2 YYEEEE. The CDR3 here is CASSLGTGWEKLFF. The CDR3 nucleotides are TGTGCCAGCAGCCTCGGGACAGGGTGGGAAAAACTGTTTTTT.

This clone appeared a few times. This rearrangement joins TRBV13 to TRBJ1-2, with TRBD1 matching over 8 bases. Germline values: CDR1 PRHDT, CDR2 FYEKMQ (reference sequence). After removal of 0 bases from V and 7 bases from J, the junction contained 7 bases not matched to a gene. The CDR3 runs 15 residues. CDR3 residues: CASSLGRGRKSGYTF. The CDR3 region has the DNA TGTGCCAGCAGCTTAGGCAGGGGGCGCAAGTCTGGCTACACCTTC.

The CDR3 spells CASSSSPGDNEQFF. CDR3 DNA sequence: TGTGCCAGCAGCTCTAGTCCGGGGGACAATGAGCAGTTCTTC. This chain connects TRBV7-2 to TRBJ2-1; maybe TRBD2 (6 bases). Looked up from germline, CDR1 is SGHTA and CDR2 is FQGNSA. The CDR3 consists of 14 residues. Trimming cost V 4 bases and J 5 bases, with 12 bases left between them.

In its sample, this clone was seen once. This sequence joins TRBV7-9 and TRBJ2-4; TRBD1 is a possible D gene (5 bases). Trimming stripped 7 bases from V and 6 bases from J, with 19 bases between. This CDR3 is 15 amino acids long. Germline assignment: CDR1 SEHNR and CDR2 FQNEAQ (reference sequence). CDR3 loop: CASTTEETVPNIQYF. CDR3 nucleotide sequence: TGTGCCAGCACCACCGAGGAGACAGTGCCAAACATTCAGTACTTC.

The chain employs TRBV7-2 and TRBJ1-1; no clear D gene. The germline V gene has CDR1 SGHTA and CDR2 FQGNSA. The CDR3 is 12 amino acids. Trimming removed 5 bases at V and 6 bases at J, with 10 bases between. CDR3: CASSRGPPEAFF. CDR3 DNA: TGTGCCAGCAGCCGAGGACCTCCTGAAGCTTTCTTT.

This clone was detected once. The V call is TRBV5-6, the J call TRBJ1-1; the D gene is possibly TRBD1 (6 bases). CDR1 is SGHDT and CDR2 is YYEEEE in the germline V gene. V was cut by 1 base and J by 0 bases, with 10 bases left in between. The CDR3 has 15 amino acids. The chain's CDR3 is CASSLWYRVNTEAFF. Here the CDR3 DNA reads TGTGCCAGCAGCTTGTGGTACAGGGTGAACACTGAAGCTTTCTTT.

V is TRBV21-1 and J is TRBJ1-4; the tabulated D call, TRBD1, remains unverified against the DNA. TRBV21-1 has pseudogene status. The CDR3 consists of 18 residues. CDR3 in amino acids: CASSRSLDRGTTNEKLFF. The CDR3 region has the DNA TGTGCCAGCAGCAGATCTTTGGACAGGGGGACAACTAATGAAAAACTGTTTTTT.

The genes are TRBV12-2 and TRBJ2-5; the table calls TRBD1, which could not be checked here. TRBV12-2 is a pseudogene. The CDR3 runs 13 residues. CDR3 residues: CASSKGHEKTQYF. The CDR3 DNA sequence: TGTGCCAGCAGCAAAGGACATGAAAAGACCCAGTACTTC.

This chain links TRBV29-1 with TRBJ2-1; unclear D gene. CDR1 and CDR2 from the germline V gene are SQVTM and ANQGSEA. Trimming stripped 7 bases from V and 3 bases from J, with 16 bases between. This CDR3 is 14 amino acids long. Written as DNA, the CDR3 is TGCAGCGGACAAAGGTCCCGCAACTACAATGAGCAGTTCTTC. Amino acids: CSGQRSRNYNEQFF.

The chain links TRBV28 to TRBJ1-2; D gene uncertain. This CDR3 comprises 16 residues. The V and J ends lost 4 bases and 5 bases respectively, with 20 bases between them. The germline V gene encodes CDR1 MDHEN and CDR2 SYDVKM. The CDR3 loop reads CASSSRMKRHLYGYTF. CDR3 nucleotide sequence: TGTGCCAGCAGTTCCCGCATGAAGAGACACCTATATGGCTACACCTTC.